This T cell receptor beta chain was recorded in a study of post-analysis software for immune sequencing data. Libraries were made from TCR beta cDNA, and they carried unique molecular identifiers. TCRdb independently ran MiXCR on the PCR reads; one entry per CDR3 protein. The table shows approximately 730,000 distinct CDR3 sequences, with 25% to 30% occurring only once. The TCR sequence derives from a girl aged 5-17 years with multiple sclerosis. Sequenced sample: blood.

CDR3 DNA: TGTGCCAGCAGTGGCCAAGGTGAAAAACTGTTTTTT. This encodes CASSGQGEKLFF. The genes are TRBV7-9 and TRBJ1-4; D is unclear. The CDR3 sequence is 12 residues long. Trimming stripped 6 bases from V and 7 bases from J, with 9 bases between. Per germline, CDR1 SEHNR and CDR2 FQNEAQ (reference sequence).